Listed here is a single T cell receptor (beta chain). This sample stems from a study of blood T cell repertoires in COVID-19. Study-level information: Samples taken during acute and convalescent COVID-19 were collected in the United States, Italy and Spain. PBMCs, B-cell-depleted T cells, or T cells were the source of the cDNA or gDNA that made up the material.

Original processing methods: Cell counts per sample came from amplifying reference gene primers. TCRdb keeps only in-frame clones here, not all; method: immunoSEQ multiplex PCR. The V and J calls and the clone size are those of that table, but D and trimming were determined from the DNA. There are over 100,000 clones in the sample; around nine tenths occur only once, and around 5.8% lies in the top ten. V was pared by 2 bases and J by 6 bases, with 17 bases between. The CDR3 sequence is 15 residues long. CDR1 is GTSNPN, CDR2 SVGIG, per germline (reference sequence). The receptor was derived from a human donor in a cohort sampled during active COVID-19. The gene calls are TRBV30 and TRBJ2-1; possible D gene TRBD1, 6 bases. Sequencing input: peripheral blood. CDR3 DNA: TGTGCCTGGAGTTTTTCAGGGGTACATGGCAATGAGCAGTTCTTC. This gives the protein CAWSFSGVHGNEQFF.